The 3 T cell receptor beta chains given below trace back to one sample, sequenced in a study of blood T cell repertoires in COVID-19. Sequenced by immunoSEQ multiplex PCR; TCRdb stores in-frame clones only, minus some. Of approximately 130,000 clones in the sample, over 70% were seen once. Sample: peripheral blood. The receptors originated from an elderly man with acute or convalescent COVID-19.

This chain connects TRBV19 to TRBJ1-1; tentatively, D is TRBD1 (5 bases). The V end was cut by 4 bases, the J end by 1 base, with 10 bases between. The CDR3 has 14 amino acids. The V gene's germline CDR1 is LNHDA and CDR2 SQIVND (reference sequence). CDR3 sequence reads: CASSRGRTNTEAFF. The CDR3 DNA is TGTGCCAGTAGTAGGGGCAGGACGAACACTGAAGCTTTCTTT.

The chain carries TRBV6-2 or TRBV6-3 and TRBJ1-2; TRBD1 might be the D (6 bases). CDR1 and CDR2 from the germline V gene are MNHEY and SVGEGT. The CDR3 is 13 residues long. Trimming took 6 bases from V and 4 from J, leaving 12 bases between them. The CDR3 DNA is TGTGCCAGCAGCGGACAGATCTTCTATGGCTACACCTTC. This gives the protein CASSGQIFYGYTF.

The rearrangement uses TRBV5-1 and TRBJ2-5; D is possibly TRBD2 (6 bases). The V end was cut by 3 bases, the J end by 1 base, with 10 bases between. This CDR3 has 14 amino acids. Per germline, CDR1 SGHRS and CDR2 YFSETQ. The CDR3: CASSYSGVQETQYF. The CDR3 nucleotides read TGCGCCAGCAGCTATTCGGGGGTCCAAGAGACCCAGTACTTC.